A single sample gave rise to the 13 T cell receptor beta chains below, sequenced in a study of blood T cell repertoires in COVID-19. The assay was immunoSEQ multiplex PCR, and TCRdb's table has in-frame clones only and misses some. Of hundreds of thousands of clones detected, around 86% appear once; the ten largest clones hold 1.3%. The sample consisted of peripheral blood. The receptors shown here come from a man between 65 and 85 years old with acute or convalescent COVID-19.

The chain carries TRBV5-1 and TRBJ2-3, with 8 bases identical to TRBD2. The CDR3 runs 16 residues. The V gene's germline CDR1 is SGHRS and CDR2 YFSETQ. V lost 0 bases to trimming and J lost 1 base; unmatched junction nucleotides: 4. CDR3 sequence: CASSLGILAGTDTQYF. In DNA form, the CDR3 reads TGCGCCAGCAGCTTGGGGATACTAGCGGGCACAGATACGCAGTATTTT. Full variable domain (remainder filled in from reference TRBV5-1 and TRBJ2-3): KAGVTQTPRYLIKTRGQQVTLSCSPISGHRSVSWYQQTPGQGLQFLFEYFSETQRNKGNFPGRFSGRQFSNSRSEMNVSTLELGDSALYLCASSLGILAGTDTQYFGPGTRLTVL.

The table lists this clone with a count of one. The chain carries TRBV19 and TRBJ1-2; tentatively, D is TRBD1 (6 bases). V gave up 6 bases and J gave up 4 bases, with 12 bases separating them. The germline CDR1 and CDR2 sequences are LNHDA and SQIVND (reference sequence). The CDR3 is made up of 13 amino acids. CDR3 sequence: CASSPQGGYGYTF. DNA of the CDR3: TGTGCCAGTAGCCCACAGGGTGGCTATGGCTACACCTTC. Looking up the rest from reference TRBV19 and TRBJ1-2 gives the full variable domain: DGGITQSPKYLFRKEGQNVTLSCEQNLNHDAMYWYRQDPGQGLRLIYYSQIVNDFQKGDIAEGYSVSREKKESFPLTVTSAQKNPTAFYLCASSPQGGYGYTFGSGTRLTVV.

The rearrangement links TRBV5-6 to TRBJ2-6; the D gene is possibly TRBD1 (6 bases). Deletions cut 6 bases from V and 0 bases from J, with 16 bases between. The length of the CDR3 is 17 residues. The germline gives CDR1 SGHDT, CDR2 YYEEEE. CDR3 nucleotides: TGTGCCAGCACCCTCAGGGGTCTACTCTCTGGGGCCAACGTCCTGACTTTC. Protein sequence: CASTLRGLLSGANVLTF.

The chain employs TRBV7-9 and TRBJ2-2, with D unclear. This CDR3 is 13 amino acids long. CDR1 is SEHNR, CDR2 FQNEAQ, per germline (reference sequence). Trimming removed 6 bases from V and 6 bases from J, with 11 bases in between. CDR3 sequence: CASSLGSAGELFF. The CDR3 coding sequence is TGTGCCAGCAGTCTAGGCTCAGCCGGGGAGCTGTTTTTT. Full variable domain (remainder filled in from reference TRBV7-9 and TRBJ2-2): DTGVSQNPRHKITKRGQNVTFRCDPISEHNRLYWYRQTLGQGPEFLTYFQNEAQLEKSRLLSDRFSAERPKGSFSTLEIQRTEQGDSAMYLCASSLGSAGELFFGEGSRLTVL.

This clone was seen once. The J gene is TRBJ1-1, the V gene TRBV27; TRBD1 is a possible D gene (6 bases). This CDR3 is built from 13 residues. Germline V gene sequence: CDR1 MNHEY, CDR2 SMNVEV (reference sequence). Trimming took off 6 bases at V and 4 bases at J, with 12 bases between the two ends. CDR3 in amino acids: CASRVDSTTEAFF. CDR3 DNA: TGTGCCAGCAGAGTGGACAGTACCACTGAAGCTTTCTTT.

The chain employs TRBV7-9 and TRBJ2-2; possibly TRBD1 for D (6 bases). The V end lost 5 bases, the J end lost 15 bases, and 19 bases lay between the germline ends. The CDR3 has 13 amino acids. Germline loops: CDR1 SEHNR, CDR2 FQNEAQ (reference sequence). The CDR3 DNA is TGTGCCAGCAGCCCGTCCCTGGCTGACAGGTTGTTTTTT. Protein: CASSPSLADRLFF.

CDR3 sequence (DNA): TGCGCCAGCAGCCATGAGTTTGCGACAGGGAGCACAGATACGCAGTATTTT. This translates into CASSHEFATGSTDTQYF. The chain employs TRBV4-3 and TRBJ2-3; 7 positions agree with TRBD1. V lost 3 bases to trimming and J lost 0 bases; unmatched junction nucleotides: 9. The CDR3 is 17 residues long. Germline assignment: CDR1 LGHNA and CDR2 YSLEER.

The chain couples TRBV3-1 (or the pseudogene TRBV3-2) to TRBJ2-2, with a possible D match to TRBD1 (5 bases). Trimming removed 5 bases at V and 7 bases at J, with 14 bases between. The CDR3 extends over 14 amino acids. Germline CDR1 LGHDT, CDR2 YNNKEL (reference sequence). The DNA for the CDR3 is TGTGCCAGCAGCGGGGCGAACCATTTCGGGGAGCTGTTTTTT. Translated: CASSGANHFGELFF.

The chain employs TRBV2 and TRBJ1-6; 9 nucleotides agree with TRBD1. The ends lost 6 bases at V and 9 bases at J; junction bases unmatched: 6. The CDR3 is 14 amino acids. CDR1 is SNHLY, CDR2 FYNNEI, per germline. This CDR3 is CASSPGTGTSPLHF. The CDR3 DNA reads as TGTGCCAGCAGCCCCGGGACAGGGACTTCACCCCTCCACTTT.

J is TRBJ1-1 and V is TRBV18; TRBD1 is a possible D gene (5 bases). Germline lookup yields CDR1 KGHSH and CDR2 LQKENI. The V end lost 3 bases, the J end lost 1 base, and 9 bases lay between the germline ends. CDR3 length equals 14 residues. CDR3: CASSPQGSNTEAFF. Here the CDR3 DNA reads TGTGCCAGCTCACCTCAGGGCTCGAACACTGAAGCTTTCTTT.

The rearrangement links TRBV29-1 to TRBJ2-1; TRBD2 is a possible D gene (5 bases). Germline V lookup: CDR1 SQVTM, CDR2 ANQGSEA. V was pared by 3 bases and J by 3 bases, with 6 bases between. The CDR3 spans 12 residues. The CDR3 DNA sequence: TGCAGCGTTGATACTAGCTACAATGAGCAGTTCTTC. Protein sequence: CSVDTSYNEQFF.

The chain links TRBV15 to TRBJ1-2, with D possibly TRBD1 on 5 matching bases. The CDR3 runs to 15 residues. Trimming cost V 5 bases and J 2 bases, with 15 bases left between them. The germline gives CDR1 LNHNV, CDR2 YYDKDF (reference sequence). The CDR3 reads CATSGRVEGNYGYTF. The CDR3 DNA is TGTGCCACCAGCGGGAGGGTGGAGGGGAACTATGGCTACACCTTC.

The chain employs TRBV2 and TRBJ1-1; 8 nucleotides line up with TRBD1. This CDR3 has 13 amino acids. V shed 7 bases, J shed 5 bases, and the junction held 6 bases outside the gene matches. The germline CDR1 and CDR2 sequences are SNHLY and FYNNEI. Here the CDR3 reads CASNRDRSTEAFF. The CDR3 DNA follows: TGTGCCAGCAACCGGGACAGGAGTACTGAAGCTTTCTTT.